These 29 T cell receptor beta chains were all obtained from the same sample, sequenced in a study of response to subunit inactivated influenza vaccine. MiXCR was run by TCRdb on the RT-PCR reads, yielding one entry per CDR3 protein. Altogether about 800,000 distinct CDR3 sequences are present, 21% being singletons, with the ten largest covering roughly 10%. Sequences were derived from PBMCs from blood, sampled 4 to 6 days after vaccination. The receptors shown here come from a man aged 45 to 65 who received an inactivated influenza vaccine.

The chain links TRBV12-3 or TRBV12-4 to TRBJ2-1; TRBD2 matches at 13 bases. This CDR3 has 14 residues. The J segment lost 7 bases and the V segment lost 7 bases, leaving 4 bases of the junction unmatched. The CDR3 region has the DNA TGTGCCAGCAATCGGACTAGCGGGGGAAATGAGCAGTTCTTC. Protein sequence: CASNRTSGGNEQFF.

This clonotype showed up many times. The V call is TRBV12-3 or TRBV12-4, the J call TRBJ2-1, with D perhaps assigned TRBD1 or TRBD2 (6 bases each). This CDR3 is built from 12 residues. Deletions cut 10 bases from V and 6 bases from J, with 13 bases between. The CDR3 DNA sequence: TGTGCCATAACCAGGGGAGGCAATGAGCAGTTCTTC. It specifies CAITRGGNEQFF.

This clonotype was seen more than once but under ten times. This rearrangement joins TRBV6-2 or TRBV6-3 to TRBJ2-1; D remains unclear. The CDR3 extends over 11 amino acids. Per germline, CDR1 MNHEY and CDR2 SVGEGT. With 4 bases removed from V and 10 bases from J, the gap between germline ends came to 8 bases. Written as DNA, the CDR3 is TGTGCCAGCAGTTCCGGAGCGGAGCAGTTCTTC. The encoded protein is CASSSGAEQFF.

This clonotype was found many times. At one of its ends the junction is not consistent with the germline gene, which may arise from a read error. The chain links TRBV4-3 to TRBJ2-2, with TRBD1 matching over 8 bases. The CDR3 loop spans 15 amino acids. The germline V gene encodes CDR1 LGHNA and CDR2 YSLEER. Here the CDR3 DNA reads TGCGCCAGCCGCCAGACAGGGGCTTGGACCGGGGAGCTGTTTTTT. Translation gives CASRQTGAWTGELFF.

The rearrangement uses TRBV12-3 or TRBV12-4 and TRBJ2-7, with 7 bases aligning to TRBD1. This CDR3 spans 14 amino acids. V was pared by 5 bases and J by 3 bases, with 7 bases of the junction left unmatched. The CDR3 sequence: CASSSRGSRYEQYF. CDR3 sequence (DNA): TGTGCCAGCAGTAGCAGGGGGAGTCGCTACGAGCAGTACTTC.

This clonotype was seen only a few times. Its ends do not fully match the called genes, so a read error is possible. The rearrangement joins TRBV6-5 to TRBJ2-3, with unresolved D. The CDR3 loop spans 11 amino acids. The germline gives CDR1 MNHEY, CDR2 SVGAGI. The CDR3 loop reads CASSHSPSQYF. The CDR3 DNA follows: TGTGCCAGCAGTCACTCCCCGTCGCAGTATTTT.

This chain connects TRBV9 to TRBJ2-1, with 9 bases aligning to TRBD2. This CDR3 spans 14 amino acids. Trimming at V came to 2 bases and at J to 6 bases, leaving 3 bases not matched to a gene. Germline CDR1 is SGDLS and CDR2 is YYNGEE. CDR3 coding DNA: TGTGCCAGCAGCGTTGGACTAGCGAGCAATGAGCAGTTCTTC. Amino acids: CASSVGLASNEQFF.

This clonotype was observed a few times. This rearrangement joins TRBV6-5 to TRBJ2-1, with D unresolved. Trimming left V 4 bases short and J 6 bases short, with 10 bases between. The CDR3 loop spans 13 amino acids. In germline, CDR1 is MNHEY, CDR2 SVGAGI. Written as DNA, the CDR3 is TGTGCCAGCAGTTCAACCAAGGCCAATGAGCAGTTCTTC. Residues: CASSSTKANEQFF.

This clonotype was detected only a few times. V is TRBV7-2 and J is TRBJ2-3, with 13 bases aligning to TRBD2. V lost 3 bases and J lost 6; bases outside the gene matches: 6. From germline, CDR1 is SGHTA and CDR2 FQGNSA. The length of the CDR3 is 16 residues. As DNA, the CDR3 is TGTGCCAGCAGCTTTACTAGCGGGAGGGCCGTGGATACGCAGTATTTT. It is translated as CASSFTSGRAVDTQYF.

The rearrangement uses TRBV24-1 and TRBJ2-5, with 9 bases aligning to TRBD1. The V gene end was trimmed by 4 bases and the J gene end by 6 bases; junction bases not matched to a gene: 2. The CDR3 extends over 13 amino acids. Germline loops: CDR1 KGHDR, CDR2 SFDVKD. CDR3 sequence reads: CATSDGTGKTQYF. The CDR3 DNA reads as TGTGCCACCAGTGACGGGACAGGGAAGACCCAGTACTTC.

This clonotype has just a few counts. The rearrangement joins TRBV6-4 to TRBJ2-3; D perhaps matches TRBD1 (6 bases). V shed 5 bases and J shed 5 bases, with 11 bases lying between them. The CDR3 totals 13 residues. From germline, CDR1 is MRHNA and CDR2 SNTAGT. The CDR3 bases are TGTGCCAGCAGTTCGGAAGGGGGAGATACGCAGTATTTT. Translating gives CASSSEGGDTQYF.

This clonotype has more than one count but fewer than ten. This chain uses TRBV20-1 with TRBJ2-3; 12 bases align to TRBD2. There are 14 residues in the CDR3. Germline-derived CDR1 and CDR2 are DFQATT and SNEGSKA (reference sequence). The CDR3 reads CSDGETSGGSTQYF. The CDR3 DNA reads as TGCAGCGATGGAGAAACTAGCGGGGGGTCTACGCAGTATTTT.

This clonotype turned up a few times. Lacking the conserved final phenylalanine or tryptophan, this CDR3 likely reflects a read error. V is TRBV10-3 and J is TRBJ2-1; the match to TRBD1 covers 7 bases. V was clipped by 3 bases and J by 6 bases; unmatched bases: 5. Germline loops: CDR1 ENHRY, CDR2 SYGVKD. CDR3 length equals 14 residues. CDR3 in DNA: TGTGCCATCAGTGACAGGGGGTCGAGCAATGAGCAGTTCTCC. Residues: CAISDRGSSNEQFS.

Many counts were recorded for this clonotype. J is TRBJ2-5 and V is TRBV29-1, with 7 bases aligning to TRBD2. CDR3 size: 16 residues. V was pared by 6 bases and J by 0 bases, with 13 bases of the junction left unmatched. The germline gives CDR1 SQVTM, CDR2 ANQGSEA. The CDR3 region is CSVEWAGLWYQETQYF. CDR3 coding DNA: TGCAGCGTCGAATGGGCGGGACTATGGTACCAAGAGACCCAGTACTTC.

This sequence joins TRBV3-1 and TRBJ2-5; a possible D gene is TRBD1 (7 bases). The CDR3 is 16 residues long. Germline assignment: CDR1 LGHDT and CDR2 YNNKEL (reference sequence). Between the trimmed V and J ends, which lost 9 bases and 4 bases, there was a span of 24 bases. CDR3 coding DNA: TGTGCCAGTGGACGCCCTTGGAGGGACAGTCGAGAGACCCAGTACTTC. Translation: CASGRPWRDSRETQYF.

This clonotype showed up just a few times. The chain is built from TRBV20-1 and TRBJ2-7, with a tentative D call TRBD2 (6 bases). V shed 1 base and J shed 7 bases, with 11 bases lying between them. The germline CDR1 and CDR2 sequences are DFQATT and SNEGSKA (reference sequence). The CDR3 runs 12 residues. For the CDR3, the DNA is TGCAGTGCTAGAGTTGCGACTAGGGAGCAGTACTTC. It encodes CSARVATREQYF.

This chain links TRBV6-4 with TRBJ2-1, with D perhaps TRBD2 (5 bases). Germline V CDR1 and CDR2: MRHNA, SNTAGT. The CDR3 length is 15 residues. Trimming took off 4 bases at V and 5 bases at J, with 15 bases between the two ends. DNA for the CDR3: TGTGCCAGCAGTGGGGGAGACTTTGGACACAATGAGCAGTTCTTC. Its protein product is CASSGGDFGHNEQFF.

The chain recombines TRBV7-9 with TRBJ2-1; D is unresolved. The CDR3 is 12 residues long. V dropped 5 bases and J dropped 10 bases, with 12 bases sitting between them. Germline CDR1 is SEHNR and CDR2 is FQNEAQ (reference sequence). CDR3 sequence: CASSLQNREQFF. The CDR3 DNA follows: TGTGCCAGCAGCCTGCAGAATAGAGAGCAGTTCTTC.

The CDR3 region has the DNA TGCGCCAGCAGCTTGGGTCCGGGACTAGCCGGAGAGACCCAGTACTTC. It codes for CASSLGPGLAGETQYF. The J gene is TRBJ2-5, the V gene TRBV5-1, with 9 bases that match TRBD2. This CDR3 has 16 amino acids. Germline V gene sequence: CDR1 SGHRS, CDR2 YFSETQ. Trimming cost V 0 bases and J 4 bases; bases outside gene matches: 7.

This clonotype was counted only a few times. This chain connects TRBV5-1 to TRBJ1-2, with 7 nucleotides matching TRBD1. The CDR3 has 14 residues. Germline V gives CDR1 SGHRS, CDR2 YFSETQ. Germline trimming cut 2 bases from V and 4 bases from J; bases unmatched to any gene: 5. The CDR3 sequence is CASSFDRVGYGYTF. Written as DNA, the CDR3 is TGCGCCAGCAGCTTCGACAGGGTTGGCTATGGCTACACCTTC.

J is TRBJ2-7 and V is TRBV18; 8 bases agree with TRBD1. Germline CDR1 and CDR2: KGHSH and LQKENI. Germline trimming cut 5 bases from V and 2 bases from J; bases unmatched to any gene: 5. The length of the CDR3 is 14 residues. CDR3 bases: TGTGCCAGCTCAACCATGGACAGGGCCTACGAGCAGTACTTC. It is translated as CASSTMDRAYEQYF.

The gene calls are TRBV20-1 and TRBJ2-1; no clear D gene. The germline gives CDR1 DFQATT, CDR2 SNEGSKA (reference sequence). Trimming stripped 3 bases from V and 2 bases from J, with 11 bases between. The CDR3 sequence is 14 residues long. The CDR3: CSASLSAAYNEQFF. The CDR3 region has the DNA TGCAGTGCTAGCTTGTCGGCTGCCTACAATGAGCAGTTCTTC.

This chain uses TRBV5-1 with TRBJ2-2, with TRBD2 as a possible D gene (5 bases). CDR3 length equals 16 residues. Looked up from germline, CDR1 is SGHRS and CDR2 is YFSETQ. The V end lost 1 base, the J end lost 4 bases, and 14 bases lay between the germline ends. The CDR3 DNA reads TGCGCCAGCAGCTTGTCGGGGAGTGGTAGCACCGGGGAGCTGTTTTTT. Translating it yields CASSLSGSGSTGELFF. The full variable domain, its missing parts supplied by reference TRBV5-1 and TRBJ2-2, is KAGVTQTPRYLIKTRGQQVTLSCSPISGHRSVSWYQQTPGQGLQFLFEYFSETQRNKGNFPGRFSGRQFSNSRSEMNVSTLELGDSALYLCASSLSGSGSTGELFFGEGSRLTVL.

This chain connects TRBV5-1 to TRBJ2-7; D unclear. Germline V gene data show CDR1 as SGHRS and CDR2 as YFSETQ. V shed 1 base and J shed 5 bases, with 19 bases lying between them. The CDR3 totals 16 residues. CDR3 residues: CASSLSPEAVLHEQYF. The CDR3 bases are TGCGCCAGCAGCTTGTCTCCTGAGGCGGTGCTCCACGAGCAGTACTTC.

This clonotype was detected many times. V usage is TRBV12-3 or TRBV12-4 and J usage is TRBJ2-1; 9 bases agree with TRBD2. V trimming: 3 bases; J trimming: 0 bases; junction bases outside the gene matches: 0. The CDR3 sequence is 15 residues long. CDR3 protein: CASSLRGGSYNEQFF. Written as DNA, the CDR3 is TGTGCCAGCAGTTTGCGGGGGGGCTCCTACAATGAGCAGTTCTTC.

The rearrangement links TRBV5-6 to TRBJ1-1, with D maybe TRBD1 (5 bases). V was clipped by 4 bases and J by 4 bases, with 23 bases between them. The CDR3 contains 17 residues. Germline V gene sequence: CDR1 SGHDT, CDR2 YYEEEE. The CDR3 nucleotides are TGTGCCAGCAGCAATCGGTATAACAGGAGAGCCACCACTGAAGCTTTCTTT. Protein product: CASSNRYNRRATTEAFF.

The V and J genes are TRBV20-1 and TRBJ2-1, with TRBD1 identical over 11 bases. Trimming at V came to 2 bases and at J to 6 bases, leaving 6 bases not matched to a gene. Germline assignment: CDR1 DFQATT and CDR2 SNEGSKA (reference sequence). The CDR3 is 15 amino acids. CDR3: CSARPRDRGGNEQFF. CDR3 nucleotides: TGCAGTGCTAGACCCCGGGACAGGGGGGGCAATGAGCAGTTCTTC.

There are a few counts of this clonotype. The V and J genes are TRBV7-9 and TRBJ2-1; no firm D call. V was cut by 7 bases and J by 6 bases, with 13 bases left in between. Germline CDR1 reads SEHNR; CDR2 reads FQNEAQ (reference sequence). This CDR3 spans 13 amino acids. CDR3 DNA: TGTGCCAGCACCCCCACCCCGGGCAATGAGCAGTTCTTC. It codes for CASTPTPGNEQFF.

The table lists this clonotype with a few counts. The CDR3 reads CASRWDRDTGELFF. The CDR3 nucleotides read TGTGCCAGCAGATGGGACAGGGACACCGGGGAGCTGTTTTTT. This chain links TRBV11-2 with TRBJ2-2; 9 bases match TRBD1. The J segment lost 3 bases and the V segment lost 6 bases, leaving 2 bases of the junction unmatched. Germline lookup yields CDR1 SGHAT and CDR2 FQNNGV. The CDR3 contains 14 residues. The variable domain in full, completed from reference TRBV11-2 and TRBJ2-2, reads EAGVAQSPRYKIIEKRQSVAFWCNPISGHATLYWYQQILGQGPKLLIQFQNNGVVDDSQLPKDRFSAERLKGVDSTLKIQPAKLEDSAVYLCASRWDRDTGELFFGEGSRLTVL.